The 2 T cell receptor beta chains reported below all come from one sample, sequenced in a study of T cell repertoires in cytomegalovirus infection. Their antigens are not known. TCRdb called the reads again in MiXCR, with one record for every CDR3 protein. The sample contains about 130,000 distinct CDR3 sequences, roughly 32% of which appear only once. Source: CD8+ T cells from cultured PBMCs, taken from culture after CMV antigen stimulation. The receptors were sampled from a human donor in good health (CMV status not recorded). Some clones in this sample may be carry-over from other donors' samples.

Only a few counts were recorded for this clonotype. The rearrangement uses TRBV20-1 and TRBJ2-7; 7 positions agree with TRBD1. The CDR3 covers 12 residues. V trimming: 5 bases; J trimming: 6 bases; junction bases outside the gene matches: 7. CDR1 is DFQATT and CDR2 is SNEGSKA in the germline V gene (reference sequence). CDR3 region: CSAWDSSGEQYF. CDR3 nucleotides: TGCAGTGCTTGGGACAGCTCAGGCGAGCAGTACTTC.

This sequence joins TRBV4-2 and TRBJ2-3; D possibly uses TRBD1 or TRBD2 (5 bases each). Germline CDR1 is LGHNA and CDR2 is YNFKEQ. Trimming took 3 bases from V and 6 from J, leaving 13 bases between them. This CDR3 spans 14 amino acids. In DNA, the CDR3 is TGTGCCAGCAGCCACGGGGCTCCTATGGATACGCAGTATTTT. It translates to CASSHGAPMDTQYF.